This T cell receptor (beta chain) was documented in a study of T-cell memory formation after mild COVID-19. Study summary: The two donors had largely donor-specific TCR clusters. Study-level findings and limits: Among contracting clones, CD4+ were mainly CM/EM and CD8+ enriched in EMRA. Day 15 to 85 contractors were CD4/CD8 balanced; later expanders leaned CD4+.

This clonotype was picked up many times. The antigen is undetermined. 5'RACE with constant-segment primers built TCRalpha and TCRbeta cDNA libraries with UMIs. TCRdb reprocessed the 5' RACE reads via MiXCR and lists one record per CDR3 protein. The sample has around 390,000 distinct CDR3 sequences; approximately 15% are singletons. This TCR was sampled from a man between 18 and 35 years old who had mild COVID-19 (a few samples of this study predate the infection). Cell type and time point are not known. Sequences were obtained from PBMCs or a T cell subset sorted from them (not recorded which).

Written as DNA, the CDR3 is TGTGCCAGCAGCTTGCAGGCAACCCGACTAGCGTCCTCGGGTACGCAGTATTTT. It is translated as CASSLQATRLASSGTQYF. The J gene is TRBJ2-3, the V gene TRBV5-5; 8 bases agree with TRBD2. Germline V CDR1 and CDR2: SGHKS, YYEKEE (reference sequence). This CDR3 is 18 amino acids long. With 1 base clipped from V and 8 bases from J, the junction kept 18 bases outside the gene matches.